The clone carrying this TCR beta chain was seen repeatedly, ten times or more. Its antigen remains unidentified. Each CDR3 protein is one row after TCRdb ran MiXCR on the 5' RACE reads. The repertoire holds approximately 94,000 distinct CDR3 sequences, 3.5% to 5% seen once, with around 20% in the top ten. This specimen belongs to a study of spatial heterogeneity in lung cancer. Time point meaning: sample taken at primary tumor resection. General study points: Tumoral mutation counts were tracked by counts of expanded intratumoral alpha and beta TCRs.

This specimen consisted of lung tumor tissue, obtained at surgery. This TCR came from a male donor with early-stage non-small cell lung cancer.

This chain's CDR3 is CASSSARQGNEKLFF. The CDR3 coding sequence is TGTGCCAGCAGCTCCGCGCGCCAGGGGAATGAAAAACTGTTTTTT. J is TRBJ1-4 and V is TRBV7-9; tentatively, D is TRBD1 (6 bases). The length of the CDR3 is 15 residues. Germline lookup yields CDR1 SEHNR and CDR2 FQNEAQ (reference sequence). The germline V and J ends were trimmed by 4 bases and 5 bases, with 14 bases remaining between them.